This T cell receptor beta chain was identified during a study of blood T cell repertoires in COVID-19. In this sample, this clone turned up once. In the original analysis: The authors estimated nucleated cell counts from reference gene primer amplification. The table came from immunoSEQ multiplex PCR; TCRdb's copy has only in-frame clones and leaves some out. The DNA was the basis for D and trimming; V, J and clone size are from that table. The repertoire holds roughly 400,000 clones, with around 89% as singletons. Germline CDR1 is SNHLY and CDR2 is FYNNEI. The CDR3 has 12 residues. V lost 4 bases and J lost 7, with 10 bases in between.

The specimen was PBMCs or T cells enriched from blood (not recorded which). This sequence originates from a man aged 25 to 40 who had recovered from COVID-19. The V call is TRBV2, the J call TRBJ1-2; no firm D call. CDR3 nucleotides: TGTGCCAGCAGTGGTGGAGAGGCTGGCTACACCTTC. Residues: CASSGGEAGYTF.